The clone carrying this TCR beta chain was seen a few times. Antigen unknown. The V segment lost 1 base and the J segment 4 bases; nucleotides outside the gene matches: 3. Looked up from germline, CDR1 is MGHDK and CDR2 is SYGVNS. The CDR3 sequence is 14 residues long. TCRalpha and TCRbeta libraries used 5'RACE with constant-segment primers and UMIs. MiXCR, run by TCRdb on the 5' RACE reads, gives a single entry per CDR3 protein. The table has around 150,000 distinct CDR3 sequences, roughly 12% seen once. The data are from a study of T-cell memory formation after mild COVID-19. In the study overall: The study found TCR clusters largely donor specific.

Overall study findings and caveats: A second wave of clones peaked on day 37, and their SARS-CoV-2 specificity went unconfirmed. For contracting clones, CD4+ ones sat mainly in CM and EM, CD8+ in EMRA.

The sample consisted of PBMCs or a T cell subset sorted from them (not recorded which). The V gene is TRBV25-1, the J gene TRBJ1-1, with TRBD1 matching over 7 bases. The receptor comes from a young man who had mild COVID-19 (a few samples of this study predate the infection). Cell type and time point are not known. CDR3 residues: CASSESYRGTEAFF. CDR3 DNA: TGTGCCAGCAGTGAATCTTACAGGGGCACTGAAGCTTTCTTT.